The 24 T cell receptor beta chains listed next were all sequenced from one sample in a study of post-analysis software for immune sequencing data. The antigens these receptors bind are not known. Every TCR beta cDNA library bore unique molecular identifiers. TCRdb independently ran MiXCR on the PCR reads; one entry per CDR3 protein. The sample has 800,000 to 950,000 distinct CDR3 sequences; roughly 50% are singletons. Points from the study as a whole: The study found TRBV5-6, TRBV5-1 and TRBV20-1 among four to six TRBV segments more frequent in patients than controls.

Sequences were obtained from blood. The receptors were gathered from a girl aged 5-17 years with multiple sclerosis.

This clonotype was seen at least ten times. The genes are TRBV4-1 and TRBJ2-1, with 11 bases fitting TRBD2. CDR1 is MGHRA, CDR2 YSYEKL, per germline. CDR3 length: 17 residues. V trimming: 2 bases; J trimming: 5 bases; junction bases outside the gene matches: 8. This CDR3 is CASSQSIRLAGHNEQFF. The CDR3 bases are TGCGCCAGCAGCCAATCAATTCGACTAGCGGGGCACAATGAGCAGTTCTTC.

This clonotype has only one observation. CDR3 region: CASSLSSRGDPYEQYF. The CDR3 coding sequence is TGCGCCAGCAGCTTGAGTAGCCGGGGAGACCCCTACGAGCAGTACTTC. The chain recombines TRBV5-1 with TRBJ2-7; D perhaps matches TRBD2 (5 bases). This CDR3 is 16 amino acids long. Germline loops: CDR1 SGHRS, CDR2 YFSETQ. V lost 1 base to trimming and J lost 2 bases, with 16 bases between them. Full variable domain (missing parts from reference TRBV5-1 and TRBJ2-7): KAGVTQTPRYLIKTRGQQVTLSCSPISGHRSVSWYQQTPGQGLQFLFEYFSETQRNKGNFPGRFSGRQFSNSRSEMNVSTLELGDSALYLCASSLSSRGDPYEQYFGPGTRLTVT.

CDR3 region: CASSRLATQDNNEQFF. The CDR3 nucleotides read TGTGCCAGCAGCCGCCTCGCTACTCAGGACAACAATGAGCAGTTCTTC. The chain joins TRBV7-9 to TRBJ2-1; TRBD1 is a possible D gene (5 bases). This CDR3 has 16 residues. Germline V CDR1 and CDR2: SEHNR, FQNEAQ (reference sequence). Trimming took 5 bases from V and 5 from J, leaving 19 bases between them.

The rearrangement uses TRBV29-1 and TRBJ2-3, with TRBD2 matching over 14 bases. Germline CDR1 reads SQVTM; CDR2 reads ANQGSEA. The CDR3 covers 15 residues. The V gene end was trimmed by 3 bases and the J gene end by 9 bases; junction bases not matched to a gene: 8. The CDR3 loop is CSVDRLAGGFPTQYF. The CDR3 bases are TGCAGCGTTGATCGACTAGCGGGGGGGTTTCCCACGCAGTATTTT.

The CDR3 region is CASSSKIYGAFF. The CDR3 DNA reads TGTGCCAGCAGTTCAAAAATTTACGGAGCTTTCTTT. The gene calls are TRBV12-3 or TRBV12-4 and TRBJ1-1, with D hard to call. The V end lost 4 bases, the J end lost 10 bases, and 13 bases lay between the germline ends. The CDR3 extends over 12 amino acids.

The chain employs TRBV15 and TRBJ2-7; D remains unclear. Germline V CDR1 and CDR2: LNHNV, YYDKDF (reference sequence). This CDR3 spans 15 amino acids. Trimming left V 0 bases short and J 5 bases short, with 14 bases between. In DNA form, the CDR3 reads TGTGCCACCAGCAGAGATGCGACTTTGCCCAACGAGCAGTACTTC. It yields the protein CATSRDATLPNEQYF.

This clonotype was counted between two and nine times. The J gene is TRBJ2-7, the V gene TRBV6-6, with 12 bases that match TRBD2. Trimming cost V 2 bases and J 5 bases; bases outside gene matches: 7. The length of the CDR3 is 16 residues. CDR1 is MNHNY and CDR2 is SVGAGI in the germline V gene (reference sequence). This chain's CDR3 is CASSYPTSGRNDEQYF. The CDR3 DNA sequence: TGTGCCAGCAGTTACCCCACTAGCGGGAGGAACGACGAGCAGTACTTC.

This clonotype appeared a few times. The rearrangement joins TRBV12-3 or TRBV12-4 to TRBJ2-3, with TRBD1 identical over 9 bases. The CDR3 covers 20 residues. Trimming removed 5 bases from V and 1 base from J; junction bases left unmatched: 19. CDR3: CASSGLTGGSASGGTDTQYF. In DNA form, the CDR3 reads TGTGCCAGCAGTGGGCTTACAGGGGGCTCGGCTAGCGGCGGCACAGATACGCAGTATTTT.

This chain links TRBV20-1 with TRBJ2-5, with 9 bases fitting TRBD1. The germline gives CDR1 DFQATT, CDR2 SNEGSKA (reference sequence). There are 16 residues in the CDR3. J gave up 5 bases and V 4 bases, and 14 bases lay outside the gene matches. The chain's CDR3 is CSAIAPRGQGEETQYF. DNA of the CDR3: TGCAGTGCTATTGCCCCCCGGGGACAGGGAGAGGAGACCCAGTACTTC.

This sequence joins TRBV6-5 and TRBJ1-1; D gene ambiguous. V was trimmed by 6 bases and J by 5 bases, leaving 19 bases between them. The CDR3 consists of 15 residues. Per germline, CDR1 MNHEY and CDR2 SVGAGI. The chain's CDR3 is CASRPRGGVRTEAFF. The CDR3 DNA sequence: TGTGCCAGCAGACCCCGGGGAGGCGTAAGGACTGAAGCTTTCTTT.

This clonotype was counted many times. V gene TRBV27 combines with J gene TRBJ2-6; D remains unclear. Per the germline V gene, CDR1 is MNHEY and CDR2 is SMNVEV (reference sequence). Deletions cut 2 bases from V and 4 bases from J, with 6 bases between. The CDR3 consists of 14 residues. CDR3 amino acids: CASSLVQGANVLTF. In DNA, the CDR3 is TGTGCCAGCAGTTTAGTTCAGGGGGCCAACGTCCTGACTTTC.

This clonotype appeared a single time. V usage is TRBV12-3 or TRBV12-4 and J usage is TRBJ2-1, with 12 bases matching TRBD2. There are 16 residues in the CDR3. Trimming took 6 bases from V and 6 from J; bases not matched to a gene: 9. The CDR3 loop reads CASSQASGRAFNEQFF. CDR3 DNA sequence: TGTGCCAGCAGCCAGGCTAGCGGGAGGGCCTTCAATGAGCAGTTCTTC.

This clonotype was counted once. The junction differs from germline at one of its ends, possibly a read error. The chain employs TRBV6-6 and TRBJ2-3; TRBD1 is a possible D gene (6 bases). Germline V gene data show CDR1 as MNHNY and CDR2 as SVGAGI (reference sequence). This CDR3 comprises 16 residues. In nucleotides, the CDR3 is TGTGCCAGTAGTTACCTTCAGGGGAAGGGCACAGATACGCAGTATTTT. Encoded protein: CASSYLQGKGTDTQYF.

The J gene is TRBJ2-7, the V gene TRBV11-2; TRBD1 is a possible D gene (8 bases). The tail of the sequence fits TRBJ2-5 better, so the J call may be wrong. The germline CDR1 and CDR2 sequences are SGHAT and FQNNGV. The CDR3 is 15 amino acids. This CDR3 reads CASSLMTGEGETQYF. In nucleotides, the CDR3 is TGTGCCAGCAGCTTAATGACAGGGGAGGGAGAGACCCAGTACTTC.

The CDR3 DNA reads as TGTGCCATCAGTGATCCGACGGGAGATACGCAGTATTTT. Protein sequence: CAISDPTGDTQYF. The V call is TRBV10-3, the J call TRBJ2-3; no reliable D call. Trimming pared 3 bases from V and 5 bases from J, leaving 9 bases between. The CDR3 has 13 residues. Germline CDR1 is ENHRY and CDR2 is SYGVKD.

CDR3 sequence reads: CSASEIRDRGYEQYF. CDR3 nucleotides: TGCAGTGCTAGTGAAATCCGGGACAGGGGGTACGAGCAGTACTTC. The chain has TRBV20-1 and TRBJ2-7, with TRBD1 matching over 11 bases. V lost 3 bases to trimming and J lost 4 bases; unmatched junction nucleotides: 8. Germline CDR1 DFQATT, CDR2 SNEGSKA (reference sequence). The CDR3 length is 15 residues.

The rearrangement links TRBV7-6 to TRBJ2-7; D is possibly TRBD1 (6 bases). CDR1 and CDR2 (germline): SGHVS, FNYEAQ. The CDR3 has 14 amino acids. V lost 5 bases, J lost 3 bases, and 14 bases lay in between. The CDR3 coding sequence is TGTGCCAGCAGCCCACCCCGACAGGACTACGAGCAGTACTTC. Translation: CASSPPRQDYEQYF.

On this clonotype: One end of the junction is discordant with germline, which a read error may explain. The chain couples TRBV10-3 to TRBJ1-2, with D possibly TRBD1 on 6 matching bases. CDR3 size: 16 residues. The germline gives CDR1 ENHRY, CDR2 SYGVKD. CDR3 nucleotides: TGTGCCACGCGCGGGACAACGAGAATGGTGACTGAGGGCTGCACCTTC. It specifies CATRGTTRMVTEGCTF.

The chain has TRBV20-1 and TRBJ2-5; TRBD2 matches 10 bases. Germline V gene lookup returns CDR1 DFQATT and CDR2 SNEGSKA (reference sequence). Trimming took 4 bases from V and 5 from J; bases not matched to a gene: 7. The CDR3 extends over 14 amino acids. DNA of the CDR3: TGCAGTGCTAAGCAAAGCGGGGGGGCCGAGACCCAGTACTTC. Its protein is CSAKQSGGAETQYF.

The chain couples TRBV4-2 to TRBJ1-2; D remains unclear. The CDR3 contains 16 residues. The germline V gene has CDR1 LGHNA and CDR2 YNFKEQ. Trimming pared 0 bases from V and 4 bases from J, leaving 15 bases between. The DNA for the CDR3 is TGTGCCAGCAGCCAAGATCGGAGCGCACGCCGCTATGGCTACACCTTC. Residues: CASSQDRSARRYGYTF.

The V gene is TRBV12-3 or TRBV12-4, the J gene TRBJ2-1; 10 bases agree with TRBD1. The CDR3 contains 15 residues. V lost 6 bases, J lost 7 bases, and 9 bases stayed unmatched. The CDR3 sequence is CASRARGDRGNEQFF. As DNA, the CDR3 is TGTGCCAGCAGGGCCCGCGGGGACAGGGGTAATGAGCAGTTCTTC.

In its sample, this clonotype was seen a few times. The V and J genes are TRBV3-1 and TRBJ2-5; 10 bases map to TRBD2. This CDR3 contains 14 residues. V lost 7 bases, J lost 4 bases, and 6 bases stayed unmatched. Germline V lookup: CDR1 LGHDT, CDR2 YNNKEL (reference sequence). CDR3 residues: CASTSLAGVETQYF. For the CDR3, the DNA is TGTGCCAGCACCTCCCTAGCGGGGGTAGAGACCCAGTACTTC.

The rearrangement joins TRBV10-3 to TRBJ2-5, with D tentatively TRBD1 (8 bases). This CDR3 is 16 amino acids long. Per the germline V gene, CDR1 is ENHRY and CDR2 is SYGVKD. V was clipped by 2 bases and J by 5 bases, with 18 bases between them. DNA for the CDR3: TGTGCCATCAGTGAGCCCCAGGGGGCGGGGGACGAGACCCAGTACTTC. Residues: CAISEPQGAGDETQYF.

This clonotype has only one observation. Written as DNA, the CDR3 is TGCAGTGCTAGATCGACCAACCAAGAGACCCAGTACTTC. It yields the protein CSARSTNQETQYF. The chain joins TRBV20-1 to TRBJ2-5; D is uncertain. Germline V gene data show CDR1 as DFQATT and CDR2 as SNEGSKA (reference sequence). Trimming left V 2 bases short and J 0 bases short, with 7 bases between. This CDR3 spans 13 amino acids.